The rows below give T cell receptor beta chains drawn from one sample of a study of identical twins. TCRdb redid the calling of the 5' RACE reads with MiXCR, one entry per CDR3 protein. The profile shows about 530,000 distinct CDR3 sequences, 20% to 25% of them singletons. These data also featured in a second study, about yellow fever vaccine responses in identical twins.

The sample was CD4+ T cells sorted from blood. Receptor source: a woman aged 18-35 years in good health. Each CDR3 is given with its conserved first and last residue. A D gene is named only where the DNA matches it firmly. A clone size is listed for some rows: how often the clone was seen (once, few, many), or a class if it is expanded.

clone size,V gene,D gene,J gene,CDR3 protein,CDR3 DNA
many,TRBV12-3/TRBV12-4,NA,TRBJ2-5,CASSPHDAETQYF,TGTGCCAGCAGCCCACACGATGCGGAGACCCAGTACTTC
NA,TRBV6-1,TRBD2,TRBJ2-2,CASRGSGGDYTGELFF,TGTGCCAGCAGAGGTAGCGGGGGGGATTACACCGGGGAGCTGTTTTTT
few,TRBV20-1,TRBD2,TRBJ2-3,CSAPGLTTDTQYF,TGCAGTGCTCCGGGACTAACCACAGATACGCAGTATTTT
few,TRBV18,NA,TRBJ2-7,CASSPGGVEQYF,TGTGCCAGCTCACCGGGTGGGGTCGAGCAGTACTTC
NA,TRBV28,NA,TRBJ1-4,CASRVPGTEKLFF,TGTGCCAGCAGGGTACCCGGGACAGAAAAACTGTTTTTT
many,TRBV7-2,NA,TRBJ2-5,CASSFNNPRNRETQYF,TGTGCCAGCAGCTTTAATAACCCCCGGAATAGAGAGACCCAGTACTTC
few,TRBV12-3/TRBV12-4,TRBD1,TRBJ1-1,CASSLGQGRVNTEAFF,TGTGCCAGCAGCCTAGGACAGGGAAGGGTCAACACTGAAGCTTTCTTT
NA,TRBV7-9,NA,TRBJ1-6,CASSLALAGDNSPLHF,TGTGCCAGCAGCTTAGCGCTGGCAGGCGATAATTCACCCCTCCACTTT
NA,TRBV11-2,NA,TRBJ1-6,CASSLDLGGRSPLHF,TGTGCCAGCAGCTTAGATTTAGGGGGAAGGTCACCCCTCCACTTT
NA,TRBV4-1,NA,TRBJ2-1,CASSQDHGNEQFF,TGCGCCAGCAGCCAAGATCATGGTAATGAGCAGTTCTTC
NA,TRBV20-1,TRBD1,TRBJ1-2,CSAETGDYGYTF,TGCAGTGCGGAGACAGGGGATTATGGCTACACCTTC
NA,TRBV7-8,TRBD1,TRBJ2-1,CASSKWDRLSYNEQFF,TGTGCCAGCAGCAAGTGGGACAGACTCTCTTACAATGAGCAGTTCTTC
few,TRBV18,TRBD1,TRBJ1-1,CASTPGTGPEAFF,TGTGCCAGCACACCTGGGACAGGGCCTGAAGCTTTCTTT
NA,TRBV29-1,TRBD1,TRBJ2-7,CSVESGTGVYEQYF,TGCAGCGTTGAATCCGGGACAGGGGTCTACGAGCAGTACTTC
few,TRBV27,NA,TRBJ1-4,CASSRLQSTNNEKLFF,TGTGCCAGCAGCCGCCTACAGTCCACCAATAATGAAAAACTGTTTTTT
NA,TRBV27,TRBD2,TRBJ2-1,CASSNSGSSVEQFF,TGTGCCAGCAGCAATAGCGGGAGCTCGGTTGAGCAGTTCTTC
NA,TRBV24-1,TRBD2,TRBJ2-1,CATSDFGLAGSSYNEQFF,TGTGCCACCAGTGATTTTGGACTAGCGGGAAGCTCCTACAATGAGCAGTTCTTC
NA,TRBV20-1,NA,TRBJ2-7,CSAREGRTGYSYEQYF,TGCAGTGCTAGAGAGGGGAGGACAGGCTACTCCTACGAGCAGTACTTC
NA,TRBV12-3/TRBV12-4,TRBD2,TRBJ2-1,CASKARGLADYNEQFF,TGTGCCAGCAAGGCCAGGGGACTAGCCGACTACAATGAGCAGTTCTTC
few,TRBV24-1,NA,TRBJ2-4,CATSDRDRGNIQYF,TGTGCCACCAGTGACCGGGACCGGGGAAACATTCAGTACTTC
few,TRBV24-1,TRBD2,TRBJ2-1,CATTGGKNSYNEQFF,TGTGCCACTACGGGGGGGAAGAACTCCTACAATGAGCAGTTCTTC
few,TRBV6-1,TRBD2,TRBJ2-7,CASSTTSGAIYEQYF,TGTGCCAGCAGTACGACTAGCGGGGCAATTTACGAGCAGTACTTC
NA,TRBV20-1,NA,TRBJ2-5,CSARKWGGPPETQYF,TGCAGTGCCAGAAAATGGGGGGGGCCGCCAGAGACCCAGTACTTC
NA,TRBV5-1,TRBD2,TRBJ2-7,CARGPSLRLAGGLRSSYEQYF,TGCGCCAGGGGCCCCAGCCTCCGACTAGCGGGGGGACTTAGGAGCTCCTACGAGCAGTACTTC
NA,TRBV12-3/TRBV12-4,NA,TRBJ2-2,CASRPGRNTGELFF,TGTGCCAGTAGGCCAGGGAGGAACACCGGGGAGCTGTTTTTT
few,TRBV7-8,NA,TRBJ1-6,CASSLRGENSPLHF,TGTGCCAGCAGCTTAAGAGGGGAAAATTCACCCCTCCACTTT
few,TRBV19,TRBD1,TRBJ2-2,CASMSRDRNTGELFF,TGTGCCAGTATGTCCCGGGACAGGAACACCGGGGAGCTGTTTTTT
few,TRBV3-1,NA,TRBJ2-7,CASSQEGQRSYEQYF,TGTGCCAGCAGCCAAGAAGGACAGCGTTCCTACGAGCAGTACTTC
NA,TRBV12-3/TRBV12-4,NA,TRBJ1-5,CASSLSRQFNQPQHF,TGTGCCAGCAGTTTGTCTCGGCAGTTCAATCAGCCCCAGCATTTT
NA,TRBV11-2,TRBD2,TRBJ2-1,CASSVSGTRVNEQFF,TGTGCCAGCAGCGTGAGCGGGACCCGCGTAAATGAGCAGTTCTTC
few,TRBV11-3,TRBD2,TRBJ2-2,CASSPRVAGAGELFF,TGTGCCAGCAGCCCCCGGGTAGCGGGAGCCGGGGAGCTGTTTTTT
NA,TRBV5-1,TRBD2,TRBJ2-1,CASSLAGGRDEQFF,TGCGCCAGCAGCTTAGCGGGAGGGCGGGATGAGCAGTTCTTC
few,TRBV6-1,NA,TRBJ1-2,CASSEDRTAYGYTF,TGTGCCAGCAGTGAAGACAGGACTGCGTATGGCTACACCTTC
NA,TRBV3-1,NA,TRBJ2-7,CASSQRGYEQYF,TGTGCCAGCAGCCAGCGGGGCTACGAGCAGTACTTC
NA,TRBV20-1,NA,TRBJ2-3,CSVIVPLDSTDTQYF,TGCAGTGTCATAGTTCCACTAGACAGCACAGATACGCAGTATTTT
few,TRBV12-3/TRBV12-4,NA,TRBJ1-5,CASSLKGYSNQPQHF,TGTGCCAGCAGTTTAAAGGGGTATAGCAATCAGCCCCAGCATTTT
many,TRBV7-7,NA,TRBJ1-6,CASSLGGDSPLHF,TGTGCCAGCAGCTTAGGGGGGGATTCACCCCTCCACTTT
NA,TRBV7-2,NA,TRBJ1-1,CASSLMKGLGTEAFF,TGTGCCAGCAGCTTAATGAAAGGGTTGGGCACTGAAGCTTTCTTT
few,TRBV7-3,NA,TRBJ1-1,CASSLNAGTEAFF,TGTGCCAGCAGCTTAAATGCCGGGACTGAAGCTTTCTTT
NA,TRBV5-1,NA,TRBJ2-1,CASTSRADEQFF,TGCGCCAGCACCTCCCGGGCCGATGAGCAGTTCTTC
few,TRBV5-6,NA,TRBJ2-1,CASSLVLTTYNEQFF,TGTGCCAGCAGCTTGGTTCTCACAACCTACAATGAGCAGTTCTTC
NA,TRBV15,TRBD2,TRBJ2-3,CATSWGLAGPTDTQYF,TGTGCCACCAGCTGGGGACTAGCGGGTCCAACAGATACGCAGTATTTT
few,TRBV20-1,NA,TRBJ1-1,CSARGGANTEAFF,TGCAGTGCTAGAGGGGGGGCGAACACTGAAGCTTTCTTT
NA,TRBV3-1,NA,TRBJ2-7,CASSQADRRPYEQYF,TGTGCCAGCAGCCAAGCGGACAGACGTCCGTACGAGCAGTACTTC
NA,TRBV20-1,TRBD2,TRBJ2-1,CSARGRASGLSYNEQFF,TGCAGTGCTAGAGGGAGGGCTAGCGGTCTCTCCTACAATGAGCAGTTCTTC
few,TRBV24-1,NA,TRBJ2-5,CATSDLAQQETQYF,TGTGCCACCAGTGATTTGGCCCAACAAGAGACCCAGTACTTC
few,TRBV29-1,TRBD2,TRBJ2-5,CSVAPAGGLQETQYF,TGCAGCGTTGCCCCAGCGGGAGGACTCCAAGAGACCCAGTACTTC
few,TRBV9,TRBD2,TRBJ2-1,CASSVGGGGPPGNEQFF,TGTGCCAGCAGCGTAGGAGGCGGGGGGCCCCCTGGCAATGAGCAGTTCTTC
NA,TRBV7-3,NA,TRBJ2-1,CASSLLPRNSVNEQFF,TGTGCCAGCAGCTTACTCCCCAGGAACTCGGTCAATGAGCAGTTCTTC
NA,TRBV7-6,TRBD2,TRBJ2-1,CASSSSGSVNGEQFF,TGTGCCAGCAGCTCTAGCGGGAGCGTTAACGGTGAGCAGTTCTTC
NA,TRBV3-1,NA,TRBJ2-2,CASSQGEIGELFF,TGTGCCAGCAGCCAAGGCGAAATCGGGGAGCTGTTTTTT
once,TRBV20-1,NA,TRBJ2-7,CSATTNLGGYEQYF,TGCAGTGCTACCACCAACCTAGGAGGCTACGAGCAGTACTTC